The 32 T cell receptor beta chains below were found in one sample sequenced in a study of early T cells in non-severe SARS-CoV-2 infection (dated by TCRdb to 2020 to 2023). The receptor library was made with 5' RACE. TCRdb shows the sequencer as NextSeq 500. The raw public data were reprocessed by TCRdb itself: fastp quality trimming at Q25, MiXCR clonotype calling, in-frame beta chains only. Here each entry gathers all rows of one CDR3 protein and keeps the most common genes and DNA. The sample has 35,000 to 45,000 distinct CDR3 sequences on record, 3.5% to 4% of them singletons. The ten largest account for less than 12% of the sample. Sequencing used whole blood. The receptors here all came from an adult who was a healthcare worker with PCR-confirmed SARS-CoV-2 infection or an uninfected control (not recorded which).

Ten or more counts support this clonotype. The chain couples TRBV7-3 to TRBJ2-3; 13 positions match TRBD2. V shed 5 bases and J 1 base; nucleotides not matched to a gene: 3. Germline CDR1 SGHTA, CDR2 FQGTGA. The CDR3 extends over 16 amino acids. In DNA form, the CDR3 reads TGTGCCAGCAGCCCCGGACTAGCGGGGGGCACAGATACGCAGTATTTT. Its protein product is CASSPGLAGGTDTQYF.

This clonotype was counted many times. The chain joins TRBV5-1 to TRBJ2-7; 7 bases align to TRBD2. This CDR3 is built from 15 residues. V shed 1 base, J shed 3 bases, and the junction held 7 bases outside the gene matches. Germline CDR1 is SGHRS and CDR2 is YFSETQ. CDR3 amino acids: CASSLRAGSDYEQYF. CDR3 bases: TGCGCCAGCAGCTTGAGAGCGGGATCAGACTACGAGCAGTACTTC.

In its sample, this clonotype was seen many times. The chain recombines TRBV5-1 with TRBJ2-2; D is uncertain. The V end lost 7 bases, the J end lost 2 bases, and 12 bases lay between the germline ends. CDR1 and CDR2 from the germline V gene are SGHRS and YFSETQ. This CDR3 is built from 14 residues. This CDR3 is CASSGPQNTGELFF. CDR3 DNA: TGCGCCAGCTCAGGCCCTCAAAACACCGGGGAGCTGTTTTTT. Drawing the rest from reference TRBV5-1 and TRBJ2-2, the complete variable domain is KAGVTQTPRYLIKTRGQQVTLSCSPISGHRSVSWYQQTPGQGLQFLFEYFSETQRNKGNFPGRFSGRQFSNSRSEMNVSTLELGDSALYLCASSGPQNTGELFFGEGSRLTVL.

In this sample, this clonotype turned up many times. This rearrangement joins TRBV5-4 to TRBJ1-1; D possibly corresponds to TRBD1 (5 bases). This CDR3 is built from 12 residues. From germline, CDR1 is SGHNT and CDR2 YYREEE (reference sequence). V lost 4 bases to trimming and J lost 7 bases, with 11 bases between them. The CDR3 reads CASSRDGIEAFF. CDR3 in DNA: TGTGCCAGCAGCCGGGACGGAATTGAAGCTTTCTTT.

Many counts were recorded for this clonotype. CDR3 amino acids: CSVFAGSNEQFF. The CDR3 DNA reads as TGCAGCGTTTTTGCGGGATCGAATGAGCAGTTCTTC. This rearrangement joins TRBV29-1 to TRBJ2-1, with D perhaps TRBD2 (6 bases). V shed 5 bases and J shed 7 bases, with 12 bases lying between them. The CDR3 contains 12 residues. Germline V gene data show CDR1 as SQVTM and CDR2 as ANQGSEA.

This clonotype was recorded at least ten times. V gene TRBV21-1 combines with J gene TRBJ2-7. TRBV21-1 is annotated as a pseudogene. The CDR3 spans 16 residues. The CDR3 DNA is TGTGCCACCGTCATCCTGGGTGGTAATCTCGTGGACGAGCAGTACGTC. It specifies CATVILGGNLVDEQYV.

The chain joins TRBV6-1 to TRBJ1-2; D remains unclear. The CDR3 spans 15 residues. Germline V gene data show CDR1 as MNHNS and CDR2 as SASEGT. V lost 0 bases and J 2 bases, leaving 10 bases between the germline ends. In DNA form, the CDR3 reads TGTGCCAGCAGTGAAGCGGAGCTACTGAACTATGGCTACACCTTC. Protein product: CASSEAELLNYGYTF.

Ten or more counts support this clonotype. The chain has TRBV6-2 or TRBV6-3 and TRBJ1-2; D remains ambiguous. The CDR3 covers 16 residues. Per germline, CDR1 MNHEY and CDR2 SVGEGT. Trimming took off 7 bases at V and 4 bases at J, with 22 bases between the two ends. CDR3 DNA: TGTGCCAGCACTAGTGGACTCCTTTTTTCGTCCTATGGCTACACCTTC. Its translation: CASTSGLLFSSYGYTF.

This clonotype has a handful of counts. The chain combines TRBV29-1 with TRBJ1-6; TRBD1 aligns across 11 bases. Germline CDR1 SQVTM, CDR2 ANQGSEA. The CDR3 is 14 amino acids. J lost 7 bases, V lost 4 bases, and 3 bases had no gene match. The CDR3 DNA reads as TGCAGCGTTGGGACAGGGGGCAGGAATTCACCCCTCCACTTT. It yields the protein CSVGTGGRNSPLHF.

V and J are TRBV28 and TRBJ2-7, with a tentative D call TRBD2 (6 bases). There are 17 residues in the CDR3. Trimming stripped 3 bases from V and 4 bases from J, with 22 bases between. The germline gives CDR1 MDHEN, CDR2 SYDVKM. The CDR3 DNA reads TGTGCCAGCAGTTTCTCCTACCGACTAGTACCAGTTTACGAGCAGTACTTC. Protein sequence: CASSFSYRLVPVYEQYF.

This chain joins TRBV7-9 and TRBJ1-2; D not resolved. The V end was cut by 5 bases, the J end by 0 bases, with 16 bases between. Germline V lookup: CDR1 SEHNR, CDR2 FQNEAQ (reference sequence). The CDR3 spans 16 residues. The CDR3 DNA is TGTGCCAGCAGCCTGGTAGGGCCGGGCCCTAACTATGGCTACACCTTC. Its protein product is CASSLVGPGPNYGYTF. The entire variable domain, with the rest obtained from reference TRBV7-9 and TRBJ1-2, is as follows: DTGVSQNPRHKITKRGQNVTFRCDPISEHNRLYWYRQTLGQGPEFLTYFQNEAQLEKSRLLSDRFSAERPKGSFSTLEIQRTEQGDSAMYLCASSLVGPGPNYGYTFGSGTRLTVV.

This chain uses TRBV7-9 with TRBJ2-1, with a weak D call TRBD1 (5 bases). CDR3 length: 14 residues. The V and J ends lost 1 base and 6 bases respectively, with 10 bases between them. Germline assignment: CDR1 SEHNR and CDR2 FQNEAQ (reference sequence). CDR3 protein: CASSLGGSLNEQFF. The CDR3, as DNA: TGTGCCAGCAGCTTAGGGGGCTCCCTCAATGAGCAGTTCTTC.

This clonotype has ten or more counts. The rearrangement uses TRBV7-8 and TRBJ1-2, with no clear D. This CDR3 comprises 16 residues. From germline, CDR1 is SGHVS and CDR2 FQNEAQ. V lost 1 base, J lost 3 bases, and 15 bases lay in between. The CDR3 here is CASSLGPMGSYYGYTF. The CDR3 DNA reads TGTGCCAGCAGCTTAGGACCGATGGGGTCCTACTATGGCTACACCTTC.

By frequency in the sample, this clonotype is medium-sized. The chain's CDR3 is CASSQESRYGYTTRGLTLTLTF. For the CDR3, the DNA is TGTGCCAGCAGCCAAGAGTCCAGATATGGCTACACCACTAGGGGCCTAACCCTAACCCTAACCTTC. This chain connects TRBV14 to TRBJ1-2; D may be TRBD1 (5 bases). Germline V CDR1 and CDR2: SGHDN, FVKESK. The CDR3 extends over 22 amino acids. V was cut by 0 bases and J by 14 bases, with 43 bases left in between. Full variable domain (missing parts from reference TRBV14 and TRBJ1-2): EAGVTQFPSHSVIEKGQTVTLRCDPISGHDNLYWYRRVMGKEIKFLLHFVKESKQDESGMPNNRFLAERTGGTYSTLKVQPAELEDSGVYFCASSQESRYGYTTRGLTLTLTFGSGTRLTVV.

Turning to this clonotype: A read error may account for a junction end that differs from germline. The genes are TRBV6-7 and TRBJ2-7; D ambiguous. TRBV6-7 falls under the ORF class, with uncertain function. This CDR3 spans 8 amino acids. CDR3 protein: CASSETHF. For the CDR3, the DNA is TGTGCCAGCAGTGAGACTCACTTC.

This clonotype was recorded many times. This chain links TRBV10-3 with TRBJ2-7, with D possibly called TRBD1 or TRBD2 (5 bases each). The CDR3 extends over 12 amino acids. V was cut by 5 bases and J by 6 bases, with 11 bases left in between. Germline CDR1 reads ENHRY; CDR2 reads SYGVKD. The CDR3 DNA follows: TGTGCCATCAGTCCGGGGACGCCCGAGCAGTACGTC. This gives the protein CAISPGTPEQYV.

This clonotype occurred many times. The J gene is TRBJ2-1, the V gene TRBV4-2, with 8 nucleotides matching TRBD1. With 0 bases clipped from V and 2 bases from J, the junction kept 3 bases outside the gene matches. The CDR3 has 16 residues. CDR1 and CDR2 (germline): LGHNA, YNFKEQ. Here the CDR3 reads CASSQDAGGAYNEQFF. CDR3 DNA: TGTGCCAGCAGCCAAGATGCAGGGGGCGCCTACAATGAGCAGTTCTTC.

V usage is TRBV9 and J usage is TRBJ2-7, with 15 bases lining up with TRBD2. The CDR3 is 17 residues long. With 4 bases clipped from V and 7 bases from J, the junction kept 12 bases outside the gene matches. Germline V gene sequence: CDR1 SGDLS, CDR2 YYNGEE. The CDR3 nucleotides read TGTGCCAGCAGCCCAGAAGATGGGACTAGCGGGAGGTGGGAGCAGTACTTC. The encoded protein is CASSPEDGTSGRWEQYF. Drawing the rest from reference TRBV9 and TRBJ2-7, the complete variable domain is DSGVTQTPKHLITATGQRVTLRCSPRSGDLSVYWYQQSLDQGLQFLIQYYNGEERAKGNILERFSAQQFPDLHSELNLSSLELGDSALYFCASSPEDGTSGRWEQYFGPGTRLTVT.

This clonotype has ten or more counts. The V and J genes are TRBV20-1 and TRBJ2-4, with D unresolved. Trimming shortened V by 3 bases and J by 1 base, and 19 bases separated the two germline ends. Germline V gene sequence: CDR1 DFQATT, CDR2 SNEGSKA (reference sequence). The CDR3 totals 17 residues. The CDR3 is CSASPDFSTSAKNIQYF. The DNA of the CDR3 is TGCAGTGCTAGTCCAGACTTCTCGACCTCCGCCAAAAACATTCAGTACTTC.

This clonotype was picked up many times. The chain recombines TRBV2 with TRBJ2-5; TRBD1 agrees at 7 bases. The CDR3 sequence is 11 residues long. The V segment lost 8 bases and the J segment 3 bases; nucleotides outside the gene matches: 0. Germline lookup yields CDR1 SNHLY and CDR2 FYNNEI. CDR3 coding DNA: TGTGCCAGCGACAGGGAAGAGACCCAGTACTTC. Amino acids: CASDREETQYF.

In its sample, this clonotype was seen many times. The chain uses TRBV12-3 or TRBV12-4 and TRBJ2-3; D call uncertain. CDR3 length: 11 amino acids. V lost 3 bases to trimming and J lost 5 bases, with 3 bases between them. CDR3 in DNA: TGTGCCAGCAGTTTGGAAGATACGCAGTATTTT. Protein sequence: CASSLEDTQYF.

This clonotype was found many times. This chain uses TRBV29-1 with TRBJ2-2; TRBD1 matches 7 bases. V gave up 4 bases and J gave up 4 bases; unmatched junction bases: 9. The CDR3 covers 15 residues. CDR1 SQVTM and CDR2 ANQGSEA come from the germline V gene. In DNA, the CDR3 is TGCAGCGTTGCTCCTAGGGGGCGCGGCACCGGGGAGCTGTTTTTT. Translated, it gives CSVAPRGRGTGELFF.

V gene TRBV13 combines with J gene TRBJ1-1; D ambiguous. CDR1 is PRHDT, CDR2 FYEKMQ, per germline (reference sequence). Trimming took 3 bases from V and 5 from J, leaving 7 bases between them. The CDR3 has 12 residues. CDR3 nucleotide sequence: TGTGCCAGCAGCTTCCTGGGGACTGAAGCTTTCTTT. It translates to CASSFLGTEAFF.

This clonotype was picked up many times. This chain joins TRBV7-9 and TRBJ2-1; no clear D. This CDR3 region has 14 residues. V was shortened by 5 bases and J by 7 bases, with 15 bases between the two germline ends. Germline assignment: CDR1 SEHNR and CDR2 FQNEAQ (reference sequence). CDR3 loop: CASSVYTDSNEQFF. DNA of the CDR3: TGTGCCAGCAGCGTATATACAGATTCGAATGAGCAGTTCTTC.

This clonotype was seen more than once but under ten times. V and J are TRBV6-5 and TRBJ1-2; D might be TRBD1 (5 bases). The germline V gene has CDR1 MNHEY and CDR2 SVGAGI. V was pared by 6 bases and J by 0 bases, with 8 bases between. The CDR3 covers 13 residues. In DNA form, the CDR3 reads TGTGCCAGCAGGCCCAGGGCTAACTATGGCTACACCTTC. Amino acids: CASRPRANYGYTF.

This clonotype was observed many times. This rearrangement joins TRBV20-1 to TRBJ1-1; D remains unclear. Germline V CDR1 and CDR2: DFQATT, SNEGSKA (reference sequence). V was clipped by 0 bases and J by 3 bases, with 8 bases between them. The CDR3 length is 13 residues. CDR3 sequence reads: CSARDRSYTEAFF. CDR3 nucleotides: TGCAGTGCTAGAGATAGGTCCTACACTGAAGCTTTCTTT.

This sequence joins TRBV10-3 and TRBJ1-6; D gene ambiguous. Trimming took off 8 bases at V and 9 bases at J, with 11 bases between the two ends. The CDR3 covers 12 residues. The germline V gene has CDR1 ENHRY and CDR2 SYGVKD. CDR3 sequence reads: CAIGSGGSPLHF. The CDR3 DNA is TGTGCCATCGGTAGTGGCGGTTCACCCCTCCACTTT.

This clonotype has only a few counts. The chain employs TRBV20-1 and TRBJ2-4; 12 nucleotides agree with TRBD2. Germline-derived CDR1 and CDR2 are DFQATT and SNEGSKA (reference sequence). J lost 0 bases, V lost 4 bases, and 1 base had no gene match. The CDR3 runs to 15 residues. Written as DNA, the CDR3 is TGCAGTGCTACTAGCGGGAGGGGAGCCAAAAACATTCAGTACTTC. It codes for CSATSGRGAKNIQYF.

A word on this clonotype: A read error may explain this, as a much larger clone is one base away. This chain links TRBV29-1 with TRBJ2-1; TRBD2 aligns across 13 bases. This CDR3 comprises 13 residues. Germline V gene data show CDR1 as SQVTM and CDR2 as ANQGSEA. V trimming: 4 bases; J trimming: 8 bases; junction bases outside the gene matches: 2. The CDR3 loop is CSVGTSGSDEQFF. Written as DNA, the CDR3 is TGCAGCGTTGGGACTAGCGGGAGCGATGAGCAGTTCTTC.

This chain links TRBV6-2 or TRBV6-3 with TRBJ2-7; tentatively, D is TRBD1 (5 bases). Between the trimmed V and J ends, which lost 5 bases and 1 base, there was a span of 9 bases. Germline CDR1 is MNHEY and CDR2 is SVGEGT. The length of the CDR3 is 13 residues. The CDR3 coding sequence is TGTGCCAGCAGTCTACGACAGTCCTACGAGCAGTACGTC. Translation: CASSLRQSYEQYV.

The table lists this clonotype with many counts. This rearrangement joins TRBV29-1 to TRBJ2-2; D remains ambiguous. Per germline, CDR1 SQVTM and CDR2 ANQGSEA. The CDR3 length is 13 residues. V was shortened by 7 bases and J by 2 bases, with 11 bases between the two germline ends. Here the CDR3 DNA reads TGCAGCGCTGCGACTGATAACACCGGGGAGCTGTTTTTT. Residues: CSAATDNTGELFF.

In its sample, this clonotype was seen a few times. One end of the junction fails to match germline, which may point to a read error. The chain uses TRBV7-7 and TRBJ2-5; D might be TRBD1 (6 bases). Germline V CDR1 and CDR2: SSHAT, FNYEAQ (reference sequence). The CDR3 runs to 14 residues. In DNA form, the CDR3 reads TGTGCTAGCAGCGAGGGGACACTCCAAGAGACCCAGTACTTC. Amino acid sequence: CASSEGTLQETQYF. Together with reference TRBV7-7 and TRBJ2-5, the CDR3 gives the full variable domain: GAGVSQSPRYKVTKRGQDVTLRCDPISSHATLYWYQQALGQGPEFLTYFNYEAQPDKSGLPSDRFSAERPEGSISTLTIQRTEQRDSAMYRCASSEGTLQETQYFGPGTRLLVL.